Following are 18 T cell receptor beta chains from one sample sequenced in a study of cytomegalovirus exposure and HLA in healthy donors. Vbeta (60) and Jbeta (13) primers were used in the PCR. The protocol was immunoSEQ multiplex PCR, while the TCRdb copy is restricted to in-frame clones and leaves out a portion. Found here are 140,000 to 150,000 clones; the top ten clones hold under 2%. The sample consisted of PBMCs. The receptors here all came from a woman aged 45-65 years in good health and CMV-seronegative.

This chain uses TRBV28 with TRBJ1-1, with D hard to call. Trimming pared 1 base from V and 0 bases from J, leaving 6 bases between. The CDR3 totals 14 residues. CDR1 and CDR2 from the germline V gene are MDHEN and SYDVKM. The CDR3 protein is CASSLYDMNTEAFF. The CDR3 DNA sequence: TGTGCCAGCAGTTTATATGACATGAACACTGAAGCTTTCTTT.

The chain has TRBV11-3 and TRBJ2-7; possibly TRBD2 for D (5 bases). V shed 1 base and J shed 5 bases, with 9 bases lying between them. Germline assignment: CDR1 SGHNT and CDR2 YENEEA. The CDR3 contains 13 residues. CDR3 in amino acids: CASSLGAANEQYF. The CDR3 DNA is TGTGCCAGCAGCTTAGGAGCGGCAAACGAGCAGTACTTC.

This chain joins TRBV7-6 and TRBJ2-3; TRBD2 agrees at 12 bases. Trimming cost V 0 bases and J 6 bases; bases outside gene matches: 7. The germline gives CDR1 SGHVS, CDR2 FNYEAQ. This CDR3 spans 17 amino acids. The CDR3 bases are TGTGCCAGCAGCTTAGCGGGGGCTAGCGGGAGGGCCGATACGCAGTATTTT. This sequence encodes CASSLAGASGRADTQYF.

This chain connects TRBV13 to TRBJ1-6; D perhaps matches TRBD1 (6 bases). Per germline, CDR1 PRHDT and CDR2 FYEKMQ (reference sequence). V dropped 4 bases and J dropped 9 bases, with 16 bases sitting between them. This CDR3 contains 15 residues. The CDR3 DNA follows: TGTGCCAGCAGCTCGCCCGGGACACGAGCTTCACCCCTCCACTTT. Amino acids: CASSSPGTRASPLHF.

The chain links TRBV11-2 to TRBJ1-3; 9 bases align to TRBD1. The germline gives CDR1 SGHAT, CDR2 FQNNGV. V shed 5 bases and J 4 bases; nucleotides not matched to a gene: 9. The CDR3 extends over 16 amino acids. This CDR3 is CASSPQQGATGNTIYF. Written as DNA, the CDR3 is TGTGCCAGCAGCCCTCAACAGGGGGCGACCGGAAACACCATATATTTT.

The chain has TRBV29-1 and TRBJ1-4; D is ambiguous. The CDR3 has 13 amino acids. Germline loops: CDR1 SQVTM, CDR2 ANQGSEA. Between the trimmed V and J ends, which lost 1 base and 5 bases, there was a span of 8 bases. In nucleotides, the CDR3 is TGCAGCGTTGAAGGGTCGGTGAATGAAAAACTGTTTTTT. Encoded protein: CSVEGSVNEKLFF.

The J gene is TRBJ2-2, the V gene TRBV6-4; TRBD2 is a possible D gene (6 bases). Germline V lookup: CDR1 MRHNA, CDR2 SNTAGT. V was shortened by 4 bases and J by 0 bases, with 9 bases between the two germline ends. This CDR3 comprises 15 residues. CDR3 bases: TGTGCCAGCAGTGTGGAGGGACCGAACACCGGGGAGCTGTTTTTT. This sequence encodes CASSVEGPNTGELFF.

The J gene is TRBJ2-5, the V gene TRBV7-8; D may be TRBD2 (6 bases). The CDR3 consists of 16 residues. The germline V and J ends were trimmed by 5 bases and 7 bases, with 23 bases remaining between them. Germline values: CDR1 SGHVS, CDR2 FQNEAQ. CDR3 DNA: TGTGCCAGCAGCGTTTACCTTGGGCGGGACCTATGGACCCAGTACTTC. It translates to CASSVYLGRDLWTQYF.

The chain joins TRBV7-9 to TRBJ2-5; maybe TRBD2 (5 bases). The CDR3 consists of 12 residues. In germline, CDR1 is SEHNR, CDR2 FQNEAQ (reference sequence). V shed 5 bases and J shed 9 bases, with 13 bases lying between them. CDR3 loop: CASSVGRAAQYF. In DNA form, the CDR3 reads TGTGCCAGCAGCGTAGGGCGGGCTGCCCAGTACTTC.

The chain has TRBV7-3 and TRBJ2-5; tentatively, D is TRBD1 (6 bases). The V and J ends lost 5 bases and 2 bases respectively, with 12 bases between them. This CDR3 has 14 residues. Germline-derived CDR1 and CDR2 are SGHTA and FQGTGA. This CDR3 reads CASSPTGLQETQYF. In DNA, the CDR3 is TGTGCCAGCAGCCCCACAGGGCTACAAGAGACCCAGTACTTC.

The chain uses TRBV6-4 and TRBJ1-2, with 10 bases fitting TRBD1. V shed 6 bases, J shed 3 bases, and the junction held 7 bases outside the gene matches. The CDR3 consists of 15 residues. Germline V lookup: CDR1 MRHNA, CDR2 SNTAGT. The CDR3 DNA reads as TGTGCCAGCAGGCGGGGGACAGGGGACCACTATGGCTACACCTTC. Residues: CASRRGTGDHYGYTF.

This chain joins TRBV4-1 and TRBJ1-5, with 9 bases identical to TRBD1. Germline assignment: CDR1 MGHRA and CDR2 YSYEKL. V lost 0 bases, J lost 6 bases, and 12 bases stayed unmatched. CDR3 size: 18 residues. CDR3 sequence: CASSQDGGTGRRFQPQHF. CDR3 nucleotides: TGCGCCAGCAGCCAAGATGGGGGGACAGGGAGGCGGTTTCAGCCCCAGCATTTT.

This rearrangement joins TRBV27 to TRBJ2-1; 9 bases are a match to TRBD2. Germline V lookup: CDR1 MNHEY, CDR2 SMNVEV (reference sequence). With V trimmed by 1 base and J by 10 bases, 8 bases remained unmatched. This CDR3 has 15 amino acids. The CDR3 region is CASSLYSGSLREQFF. CDR3 coding DNA: TGTGCCAGCAGTTTATATAGCGGGAGCTTGCGGGAGCAGTTCTTC.

J is TRBJ1-2 and V is TRBV19; D gene unclear. Germline lookup yields CDR1 LNHDA and CDR2 SQIVND (reference sequence). The CDR3 length is 16 residues. V was clipped by 0 bases and J by 4 bases, with 15 bases between them. CDR3 sequence reads: CASSIDRPPGVYGYTF. The CDR3 region has the DNA TGTGCCAGTAGTATAGATCGCCCCCCGGGAGTCTATGGCTACACCTTC.

This rearrangement joins TRBV10-3 to TRBJ2-3; D perhaps matches TRBD2 (6 bases). The germline V gene encodes CDR1 ENHRY and CDR2 SYGVKD. This CDR3 spans 15 amino acids. V lost 3 bases and J lost 2, with 12 bases in between. This CDR3 is CAISDIAAHTDTQYF. The CDR3, as DNA: TGTGCCATCAGTGACATAGCGGCGCACACAGATACGCAGTATTTT.

The chain is built from TRBV9 and TRBJ2-7, with TRBD1 as a possible D gene (5 bases). The CDR3 is 15 amino acids. Germline values: CDR1 SGDLS, CDR2 YYNGEE. Trimming took off 2 bases at V and 2 bases at J, with 14 bases between the two ends. In nucleotides, the CDR3 is TGTGCCAGCAGCGTTGAAGGGGTCCACCCCTACGAGCAGTACTTC. Its translation: CASSVEGVHPYEQYF.

The chain recombines TRBV11-2 with TRBJ1-2, with 7 bases identical to TRBD1. Per the germline V gene, CDR1 is SGHAT and CDR2 is FQNNGV. The CDR3 totals 14 residues. Trimming at V came to 8 bases and at J to 1 base, leaving 7 bases not matched to a gene. CDR3 nucleotide sequence: TGTGCCAGCGGTCGGGACAGAATTAACTATGGCTACACCTTC. This sequence encodes CASGRDRINYGYTF.

Turning to this clone: Other nucleotide sequences from this sample produce the same CDR3. The rearrangement joins TRBV4-2 to TRBJ2-7, with D perhaps TRBD1 (5 bases). V lost 5 bases and J 0 bases, leaving 11 bases between the germline ends. The CDR3 is 14 amino acids. Germline CDR1 LGHNA, CDR2 YNFKEQ. As DNA, the CDR3 is TGTGCCAGCAGCGCCCGGCAGGGCTCCTACGAGCAGTACTTC. Translating it yields CASSARQGSYEQYF.